This is a list of T cell receptor beta chains from one sample in a study of regulatory T cells in long-lasting Graves disease. TCRdb re-called the multiplex PCR reads through MiXCR, storing one row per CDR3 protein. In the table there are fewer than 450,000 distinct CDR3 sequences, around 20% of which are singletons. The sample here was peripheral blood mononuclear cells (PBMCs), taken when the disease was refractory, from a patient treated with antithyroid drugs. The origin of the receptors is a female donor with Graves disease. Each CDR3 is given with its conserved first and last residue. The D gene is left open where the match is weak. Not every row has a clone size; where given, it reads once, few, many or a size class.

>13|NA|medium-sized|TRBJ2-5|TRBV2
CASSEGRGETQYF
TGTGCCAGCAGTGAGGGAAGGGGAGAGACCCAGTACTTC
>16|TRBD2|few|TRBJ2-5|TRBV18
CASSPGTSGRLETQYF
TGTGCCAGCTCACCGGGGACTAGCGGGAGATTGGAGACCCAGTACTTC
>15|NA|few|TRBJ2-2|TRBV5-1
CASSLGFANTGELFF
TGCGCCAGCAGCTTGGGGTTCGCGAACACCGGGGAGCTGTTTTTT
>15|NA|many|TRBJ2-7|TRBV12-3/TRBV12-4
CASSFGETTSSEQYF
TGTGCCAGCAGTTTCGGGGAAACAACCTCATCCGAGCAGTACTTC
>16|TRBD1|NA|TRBJ1-2|TRBV4-3
CASSQGGQAINYGYTF
TGCGCCAGCAGCCAAGGTGGACAGGCGATTAACTATGGCTACACCTTC
>13|NA|NA|TRBJ1-5|TRBV15
CATSSYVDQPQHF
TGTGCCACCAGCAGTTATGTCGATCAGCCCCAGCATTTT
>16|TRBD1|NA|TRBJ1-2|TRBV7-2
CASRKNPQGGENGYTF
TGTGCCAGCAGAAAAAACCCACAGGGGGGGGAGAATGGCTACACCTTC
>17|TRBD2|NA|TRBJ2-2|TRBV29-1
CSVEMGLAEENTGELFF
TGCAGCGTTGAAATGGGACTAGCGGAGGAAAACACCGGGGAGCTGTTTTTT
>16|NA|NA|TRBJ2-2|TRBV30
CAWMGWGGHFGGELFF
TGTGCCTGGATGGGCTGGGGGGGCCACTTTGGCGGGGAGCTGTTTTTT
>14|NA|once|TRBJ1-1|TRBV20-1
CSASVRAPNTEAFF
TGCAGTGCTAGCGTGCGGGCGCCAAACACTGAAGCTTTCTTT
>16|TRBD2|NA|TRBJ2-7|TRBV4-3
CASSQDRTSGAGGQYF
TGCGCCAGCAGCCAAGATAGGACTAGCGGCGCGGGGGGGCAGTACTTC
>13|NA|many|TRBJ1-4|TRBV6-1
CASRQDSSEKLFF
TGTGCCAGCAGGCAGGACAGTTCGGAAAAACTGTTTTTT
>13|TRBD2|NA|TRBJ2-7|TRBV7-2
CASTGLAGHEQYF
TGTGCCAGCACCGGACTAGCGGGACACGAGCAGTACTTC
>16|NA|many|TRBJ2-2|TRBV6-1
CASAPRGGANTGELFF
TGTGCCAGCGCTCCCAGGGGCGGCGCGAACACCGGGGAGCTGTTTTTT
>11|NA|many|TRBJ2-7|TRBV2
CASTRLYEQYF
TGTGCCAGTACCCGTCTTTACGAGCAGTACTTC
>15|NA|many|TRBJ1-2|TRBV10-3
CAISESAGAAGGYTF
TGTGCCATCAGTGAGTCAGCGGGGGCAGCCGGCGGCTACACCTTC
>14|NA|NA|TRBJ2-2|TRBV29-1
CSVYGGPNTGELFF
TGCAGCGTTTACGGCGGTCCGAACACCGGGGAGCTGTTTTTT
>20|TRBD1|few|TRBJ1-1|TRBV7-2
CASSLWGGGPDNSGGAEAFF
TGTGCCAGCAGCTTATGGGGGGGGGGACCCGATAACTCAGGGGGGGCTGAAGCTTTCTTT
>16|TRBD1|few|TRBJ1-1|TRBV5-5
CASTGITGGAGSEAFF
TGTGCCAGCACGGGGATTACAGGGGGCGCGGGTTCTGAAGCTTTCTTT
>21|NA|few|TRBJ2-6|TRBV7-9
CASSIGTSNVPRRSGANVLTF
TGTGCCAGCAGCATAGGGACATCCAATGTACCTAGGCGGTCTGGGGCCAACGTCCTGACTTTC
>18|TRBD1|NA|TRBJ1-5|TRBV12-5
CASGLALQTGAYNQPQHF
TGTGCTAGTGGTTTGGCCCTCCAGACAGGGGCATACAATCAGCCCCAGCATTTT